This entry describes one T cell receptor beta chain. These data belong to a study of shared clonotypes between healthy human individuals. Looked up from germline, CDR1 is SGHTA and CDR2 is FQGNSA. The CDR3 has 17 amino acids. Trimming cost V 1 base and J 6 bases; bases outside gene matches: 7. Clones were sequenced by immunoSEQ multiplex PCR, and TCRdb holds only the in-frame ones, with some missing. The table records some 2,000,000 clones, more than 90% of them present only once. The V and J genes are TRBV7-2 and TRBJ2-3; TRBD2 matches 13 bases. Input material: naive CD4+ T cells sorted from blood. Subset noted: CD45RA+ positively selected. This TCR was recovered from a man in his late teens or twenties in good health. CDR3 protein: CASSLGSGLAGVDTQYF. The DNA of the CDR3 is TGTGCCAGCAGCTTAGGTTCCGGACTAGCGGGAGTCGATACGCAGTATTTT.